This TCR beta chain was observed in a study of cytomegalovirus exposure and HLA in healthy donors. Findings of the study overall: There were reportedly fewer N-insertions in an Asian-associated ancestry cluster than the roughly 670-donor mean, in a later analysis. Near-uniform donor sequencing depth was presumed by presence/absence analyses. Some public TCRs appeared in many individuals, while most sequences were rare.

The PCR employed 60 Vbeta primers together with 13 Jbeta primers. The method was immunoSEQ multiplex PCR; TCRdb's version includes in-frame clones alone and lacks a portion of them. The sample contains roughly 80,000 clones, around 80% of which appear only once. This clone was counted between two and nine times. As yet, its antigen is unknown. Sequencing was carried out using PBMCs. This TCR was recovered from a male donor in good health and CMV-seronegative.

For the CDR3, the DNA is TGTGCCAGCAGTTCTGGAAACAGGGAAATATACCAGCCCCAGCATTTT. Residues: CASSSGNREIYQPQHF. The chain links TRBV6-6 to TRBJ1-5, with D possibly TRBD1 on 6 matching bases. Per the germline V gene, CDR1 is MNHNY and CDR2 is SVGAGI (reference sequence). CDR3 size: 16 residues. Deletions cut 4 bases from V and 7 bases from J, with 20 bases between.